This passage covers 5 T cell receptor beta chains from one sample sequenced in a study of blood T cell repertoires in COVID-19. Here immunoSEQ multiplex PCR was the method, and the copy in TCRdb shows in-frame clones only, minus some. The sample has roughly 90,000 clones, around four fifths seen once. Sequenced input: peripheral blood. These receptors all stem from a woman in her sixties or seventies with acute or convalescent COVID-19.

The rearrangement links TRBV7-8 to TRBJ1-6, with D possibly being TRBD1 (6 bases). Germline loops: CDR1 SGHVS, CDR2 FQNEAQ. The CDR3 totals 16 residues. V lost 0 bases and J lost 6, with 12 bases in between. The CDR3 bases are TGTGCCAGCAGCTTAGCCGGGGGGGCCTTTAATTCACCCCTCCACTTT. Protein sequence: CASSLAGGAFNSPLHF.

The V gene is TRBV30, the J gene TRBJ2-5, with D possibly being TRBD2 (5 bases). The germline V gene has CDR1 GTSNPN and CDR2 SVGIG (reference sequence). Trimming cost V 3 bases and J 4 bases, with 12 bases left between them. The CDR3 sequence is 13 residues long. Here the CDR3 reads CAWSRYAGETQYF. DNA for the CDR3: TGTGCCTGGAGCCGGTATGCGGGAGAGACCCAGTACTTC.

The V call is TRBV29-1, the J call TRBJ2-3; 11 nucleotides line up with TRBD2. The CDR3 extends over 14 amino acids. J was trimmed by 2 bases and V by 6 bases; bases with no gene match: 4. Germline V gene data show CDR1 as SQVTM and CDR2 as ANQGSEA. Here the CDR3 reads CSVGTSGNTDTQYF. In nucleotides, the CDR3 is TGCAGCGTGGGGACTAGCGGAAACACAGATACGCAGTATTTT.

The CDR3 coding sequence is TGTGCCAGCAGCTTGGGAGGATTCGTACAAATCTACCAAGAGACCCAGTACTTC. Protein product: CASSLGGFVQIYQETQYF. This rearrangement joins TRBV5-4 to TRBJ2-5; no definite D call. Germline V gene lookup returns CDR1 SGHNT and CDR2 YYREEE (reference sequence). The CDR3 extends over 18 amino acids. Trimming shortened V by 0 bases and J by 0 bases, and 18 bases separated the two germline ends.

The gene calls are TRBV5-1 and TRBJ2-5; possibly TRBD2 for D (7 bases). The CDR3 runs to 16 residues. Deletions cut 3 bases from V and 6 bases from J, with 21 bases between. CDR1 SGHRS and CDR2 YFSETQ come from the germline V gene. The CDR3 is CASSSAGGLTIQTQYF. CDR3 coding DNA: TGCGCCAGCAGCTCGGCCGGGGGGCTAACCATACAGACCCAGTACTTC.